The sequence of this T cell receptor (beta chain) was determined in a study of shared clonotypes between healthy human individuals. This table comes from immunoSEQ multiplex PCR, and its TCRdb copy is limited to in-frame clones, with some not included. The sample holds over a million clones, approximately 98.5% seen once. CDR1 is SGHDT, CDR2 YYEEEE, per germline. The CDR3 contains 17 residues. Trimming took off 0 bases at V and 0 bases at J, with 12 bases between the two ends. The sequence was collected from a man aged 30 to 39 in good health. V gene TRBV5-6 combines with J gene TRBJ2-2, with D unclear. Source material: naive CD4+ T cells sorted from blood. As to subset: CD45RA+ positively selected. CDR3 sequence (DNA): TGTGCCAGCAGCTTGGGGTTCGAGACGACGAACACCGGGGAGCTGTTTTTT. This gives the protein CASSLGFETTNTGELFF. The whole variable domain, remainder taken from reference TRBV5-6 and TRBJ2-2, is DAGVTQSPTHLIKTRGQQVTLRCSPKSGHDTVSWYQQALGQGPQFIFQYYEEEERQRGNFPDRFSGHQFPNYSSELNVNALLLGDSALYLCASSLGFETTNTGELFFGEGSRLTVL.